Below are 17 T cell receptor beta chains sequenced from a single sample in a study of T cell changes during pregnancy in multiple sclerosis. Generated by immunoSEQ multiplex PCR, the TCRdb table keeps only in-frame clones and is missing some. The data hold about 56,000 clones, with 90% observed a single time. The material sequenced was peripheral blood, taken in the first trimester of pregnancy. These receptors originate from a female donor in good health, enrolled as a control in a pregnancy study.

As for this clone: The junction departs from the called germline gene at one end, perhaps through a read error. The chain carries TRBV7-6 and TRBJ2-5; TRBD2 matches 9 bases. There are 15 residues in the CDR3. The germline CDR1 and CDR2 sequences are SGHVS and FNYEAQ. In DNA, the CDR3 is TGTGCCAGCAGCCCTGGCGGGGGGGTCGCAGAGATCCAGTACTTC. Residues: CASSPGGGVAEIQYF.

The V gene is TRBV4-1, the J gene TRBJ1-1, with a possible D match to TRBD1 (5 bases). The V and J ends lost 9 bases and 6 bases respectively, with 26 bases between them. This CDR3 spans 16 amino acids. Germline V CDR1 and CDR2: MGHRA, YSYEKL. CDR3 amino acids: CASGNPGGPTGAEAFF. In nucleotides, the CDR3 is TGCGCCAGTGGGAACCCGGGAGGCCCTACGGGGGCTGAAGCTTTCTTT.

This chain connects TRBV19 to TRBJ2-5; tentative D call: TRBD1 (6 bases). The CDR3 has 13 amino acids. V dropped 5 bases and J dropped 2 bases, with 9 bases sitting between them. From germline, CDR1 is LNHDA and CDR2 SQIVND (reference sequence). The CDR3 protein is CASSGTIQETQYF. CDR3 coding DNA: TGTGCCAGTAGTGGGACAATACAAGAGACCCAGTACTTC.

This chain uses TRBV4-1 with TRBJ1-5; D is uncertain. Trimming left V 3 bases short and J 5 bases short, with 14 bases between. There are 15 residues in the CDR3. Germline CDR1 and CDR2: MGHRA and YSYEKL. In DNA, the CDR3 is TGCGCCAGCAGCCAGAAAGAGGTTTTGGATCAGCCCCAGCATTTT. Amino acid sequence: CASSQKEVLDQPQHF.

The chain uses TRBV18 and TRBJ2-1; 11 bases map to TRBD2. The CDR3 is 15 amino acids. V was clipped by 3 bases and J by 5 bases; unmatched bases: 3. Germline CDR1 is KGHSH and CDR2 is LQKENI. In nucleotides, the CDR3 is TGTGCCAGCTCACCTCGACTAGCGGGAAACAATGAGCAGTTCTTC. Translating it yields CASSPRLAGNNEQFF.

The gene calls are TRBV18 and TRBJ2-1, with TRBD1 identical over 10 bases. V trimming: 4 bases; J trimming: 5 bases; junction bases outside the gene matches: 5. CDR1 and CDR2 from the germline V gene are KGHSH and LQKENI. CDR3 size: 15 residues. The CDR3 reads CASSLDRGQHNEQFF. CDR3 nucleotides: TGTGCCAGCTCACTCGACAGGGGGCAACACAATGAGCAGTTCTTC.

This clone occurred a few times. This chain links TRBV6-1 with TRBJ1-5; the D gene is possibly TRBD1 (6 bases). CDR1 and CDR2 from the germline V gene are MNHNS and SASEGT. The CDR3 runs to 13 residues. Trimming shortened V by 10 bases and J by 5 bases, and 15 bases separated the two germline ends. CDR3 nucleotide sequence: TGTGCCACCCAGAGACAGGTCGATCAGCCCCAGCATTTT. It translates to CATQRQVDQPQHF.

The chain carries TRBV7-3 and TRBJ2-2; D is possibly TRBD2 (7 bases). Trimming stripped 6 bases from V and 4 bases from J, with 18 bases between. The germline gives CDR1 SGHTA, CDR2 FQGTGA. CDR3 length equals 16 residues. The CDR3 loop reads CASSLEGGVPTGELFF. DNA of the CDR3: TGTGCCAGCAGTCTAGAGGGGGGGGTTCCCACCGGGGAGCTGTTTTTT.

The rearrangement links TRBV6-1 to TRBJ1-4, with 7 bases lining up with TRBD1. V lost 4 bases and J lost 1; bases outside the gene matches: 3. Germline-derived CDR1 and CDR2 are MNHNS and SASEGT. The CDR3 has 15 residues. The CDR3 protein is CASSVAGGTNEKLFF. The CDR3 DNA reads TGTGCCAGCAGTGTGGCAGGGGGAACTAATGAAAAACTGTTTTTT.

J is TRBJ1-2 and V is TRBV4-1; D is unclear. V was shortened by 1 base and J by 2 bases, with 5 bases between the two germline ends. Per the germline V gene, CDR1 is MGHRA and CDR2 is YSYEKL. This CDR3 is 13 amino acids long. CDR3 region: CASSQGINYGYTF. In nucleotides, the CDR3 is TGCGCCAGCAGCCAAGGTATCAACTATGGCTACACCTTC.

The V gene is TRBV18, the J gene TRBJ2-2, with TRBD1 identical over 7 bases. Germline values: CDR1 KGHSH, CDR2 LQKENI. J was trimmed by 4 bases and V by 1 base; bases with no gene match: 0. The CDR3 contains 14 residues. The CDR3 is CASSPQGATGELFF. As DNA, the CDR3 is TGTGCCAGCTCACCACAGGGGGCCACCGGGGAGCTGTTTTTT.

The J gene is TRBJ2-1, the V gene TRBV19; D unresolved. Germline V gene data show CDR1 as LNHDA and CDR2 as SQIVND (reference sequence). This CDR3 spans 16 amino acids. V shed 5 bases and J shed 0 bases, with 14 bases lying between them. The CDR3 bases are TGTGCCAGTAGTCCCTCCGCGGCGAGCTCCTACAATGAGCAGTTCTTC. As protein: CASSPSAASSYNEQFF.

The rearrangement joins TRBV7-9 to TRBJ2-1, with TRBD1 as a possible D gene (5 bases). There are 14 residues in the CDR3. Trimming took 5 bases from V and 5 from J, leaving 13 bases between them. Germline assignment: CDR1 SEHNR and CDR2 FQNEAQ (reference sequence). CDR3 residues: CASSPTRQHNEQFF. The CDR3 DNA is TGTGCCAGCAGCCCCACGAGACAGCACAATGAGCAGTTCTTC.

V gene TRBV29-1 combines with J gene TRBJ1-2; D gene uncertain. The CDR3 spans 13 residues. Germline V gene sequence: CDR1 SQVTM, CDR2 ANQGSEA. V dropped 4 bases and J dropped 1 base, with 10 bases sitting between them. The CDR3 coding sequence is TGCAGCGTTGCTCCTACCTTTAACTATGGCTACACCTTC. This gives the protein CSVAPTFNYGYTF.

This clone was observed once. CDR3 nucleotide sequence: TGTGCCAGCAGCCCCCTGCGGCTTAACACAGATACGCAGTATTTT. Translating gives CASSPLRLNTDTQYF. The chain recombines TRBV11-2 with TRBJ2-3; D uncertain. V was clipped by 5 bases and J by 2 bases, with 14 bases between them. The CDR3 consists of 15 residues. The germline V gene has CDR1 SGHAT and CDR2 FQNNGV. The full variable domain, in which reference TRBV11-2 and TRBJ2-3 provide the parts outside the CDR3, is EAGVAQSPRYKIIEKRQSVAFWCNPISGHATLYWYQQILGQGPKLLIQFQNNGVVDDSQLPKDRFSAERLKGVDSTLKIQPAKLEDSAVYLCASSPLRLNTDTQYFGPGTRLTVL.

The chain carries TRBV19 and TRBJ2-2, with TRBD2 identical over 8 bases. The length of the CDR3 is 16 residues. Germline V gene sequence: CDR1 LNHDA, CDR2 SQIVND (reference sequence). With 3 bases clipped from V and 6 bases from J, the junction kept 9 bases outside the gene matches. Here the CDR3 reads CASSIPGTRGAGELFF. The CDR3 region has the DNA TGTGCCAGTAGTATCCCCGGGACTAGGGGAGCCGGGGAGCTGTTTTTT.

The V gene is TRBV5-4, the J gene TRBJ2-7; a weak D match, TRBD2 (6 bases). CDR1 and CDR2 from the germline V gene are SGHNT and YYREEE (reference sequence). Trimming cost V 1 base and J 4 bases, with 15 bases left between them. There are 15 residues in the CDR3. The DNA of the CDR3 is TGTGCCAGCAGCTTGATAGGGAGGAAACCATACGAGCAGTACTTC. This sequence encodes CASSLIGRKPYEQYF.